This T cell receptor beta chain appears in the sequencing data of a study of T cell responses to AZD1222 COVID-19 vaccine. Findings of the study overall: Distributed over spike, vaccine-associated CD4 TCRs predominated at 160-218 and 743-854.

CDR3 length: 12 residues. V was pared by 4 bases and J by 1 base, with 3 bases between. Germline-derived CDR1 and CDR2 are KGHDR and SFDVKD. With respect to this clone: Its antigen is undetermined.

The table came from immunoSEQ multiplex PCR; TCRdb's copy has only in-frame clones and leaves some out. This repertoire shows about 110,000 clones, 89% found once; its top ten account for about two fifths. This TCR was sampled from an adult who received the AZD1222 COVID-19 vaccine. The specimen was peripheral blood, collected 28 days after the second AZD1222 dose. This chain joins TRBV24-1 and TRBJ1-1; D unresolved. As DNA, the CDR3 is TGTGCCACCAGTGACCAGAACACTGAAGCTTTCTTT. Translated: CATSDQNTEAFF.